This T cell receptor beta chain was captured in a study of patients and donors after allogeneic stem cell transplantation. TCRdb re-called the RT-PCR reads through MiXCR, storing one row per CDR3 protein. The sample records 200,000 to 250,000 distinct CDR3 sequences, approximately 14% being singletons. This clonotype was recorded a few times. With V trimmed by 3 bases and J by 4 bases, 8 bases remained unmatched. Looked up from germline, CDR1 is SGHVS and CDR2 is FQNEAQ. The CDR3 is 16 amino acids. The chain joins TRBV7-8 to TRBJ2-3, with 9 nucleotides matching TRBD2. The TCR comes from a human donor who was either an allogeneic HSCT recipient or a stem cell or donor lymphocyte infusion donor (not recorded which). It is not recorded whose cells these are; they may come from a transplant donor. Sequenced material: blood, either unsorted or a sorted T cell fraction (not recorded which). CDR3 sequence (DNA): TGTGCCAGCAGCTTCGGTAGCGGGAGACGAGCAGATACGCAGTATTTT. Residues: CASSFGSGRRADTQYF. Looking up the rest from reference TRBV7-8 and TRBJ2-3 gives the full variable domain: GAGVSQSPRYKVAKRGQDVALRCDPISGHVSLFWYQQALGQGPEFLTYFQNEAQLDKSGLPSDRFFAERPEGSVSTLKIQRTQQEDSAVYLCASSFGSGRRADTQYFGPGTRLTVL.